The 29 T cell receptor beta chains presented below share a single source sample, sequenced in a study of T cell repertoires in cytomegalovirus infection. MiXCR, applied by TCRdb to the reads, yields one record per CDR3 protein. Of 560,000 or so distinct CDR3 sequences listed, 16% are singletons. Input material: CD8+ T cells from PBMCs. These receptors were taken from a human donor in good health (CMV status not recorded). Some clones in this sample may be carry-over from other donors' samples.

This clonotype was seen a handful of times. This rearrangement joins TRBV2 to TRBJ2-1; 10 bases fit TRBD2. The germline CDR1 and CDR2 sequences are SNHLY and FYNNEI. J gave up 8 bases and V 7 bases, and 5 bases lay outside the gene matches. CDR3 size: 13 residues. The CDR3 here is CASKRGGFDEQFF. Written as DNA, the CDR3 is TGTGCCAGCAAGCGGGGGGGCTTTGATGAGCAGTTCTTC.

This clonotype showed up just once. Possible read error: a much larger clone is one base away. The V and J genes are TRBV19 and TRBJ1-1; D is unresolved. Germline V gene sequence: CDR1 LNHDA, CDR2 SQIVND (reference sequence). CDR3 length equals 13 residues. The CDR3 protein is CSSSIDMVTEAFF. For the CDR3, the DNA is TGTTCCAGTAGTATAGATATGGTCACTGAAGCTTTCTTT. Combining the CDR3 with reference TRBV19 and TRBJ1-1 gives the whole variable domain DGGITQSPKYLFRKEGQNVTLSCEQNLNHDAMYWYRQDPGQGLRLIYYSQIVNDFQKGDIAEGYSVSREKKESFPLTVTSAQKNPTAFYLCSSSIDMVTEAFFGQGTRLTVV.

This clonotype appeared many times. The chain links TRBV6-1 to TRBJ1-1, with a weak D call TRBD1 (5 bases). This CDR3 region has 14 residues. Germline CDR1 and CDR2: MNHNS and SASEGT. The germline V and J ends were trimmed by 4 bases and 0 bases, with 9 bases remaining between them. For the CDR3, the DNA is TGTGCCAGCAGTGCGGACACCTTGAACACTGAAGCTTTCTTT. Amino acid sequence: CASSADTLNTEAFF.

This clonotype showed up many times. This chain connects TRBV7-6 to TRBJ1-1, with unresolved D. The CDR3 contains 13 residues. Germline V gene lookup returns CDR1 SGHVS and CDR2 FNYEAQ. V was trimmed by 1 base and J by 7 bases, leaving 10 bases between them. The CDR3 DNA reads as TGTGCCAGCAGCTTAGGTAAACACTTTGAAGCTTTCTTT. This encodes CASSLGKHFEAFF.

This clonotype was seen many times. The chain joins TRBV6-2 or TRBV6-3 to TRBJ2-1, with 8 bases aligning to TRBD2. Per the germline V gene, CDR1 is MNHEY and CDR2 is SVGEGT. The CDR3 has 14 residues. The ends lost 2 bases at V and 9 bases at J; junction bases unmatched: 6. In nucleotides, the CDR3 is TGTGCCAGCAGTTACATGACTAGCGAGGGTGAGCAGTTCTTC. Translation gives CASSYMTSEGEQFF.

This clonotype showed up many times. The chain combines TRBV5-4 with TRBJ2-7; no firm D call. V was pared by 0 bases and J by 7 bases, with 23 bases between. Germline V lookup: CDR1 SGHNT, CDR2 YYREEE (reference sequence). The CDR3 is 17 residues long. CDR3 nucleotides: TGTGCCAGCAGCTTGGAGACCTCGTGGACCATTCTAGGGGAGCAGTACTTC. Its translation is CASSLETSWTILGEQYF.

The CDR3 bases are TGTGCCAGCAGCGGTGGGTCCAGGACTAGCGGGAGGGGGTCCCATGAGCAGTTCTTC. It yields the protein CASSGGSRTSGRGSHEQFF. The rearrangement links TRBV9 to TRBJ2-1, with 15 nucleotides matching TRBD2. The CDR3 is 19 residues long. V trimming: 3 bases; J trimming: 8 bases; junction bases outside the gene matches: 15. The germline gives CDR1 SGDLS, CDR2 YYNGEE.

This clonotype showed up many times. This chain links TRBV7-9 with TRBJ2-7; weak D call: TRBD2 (6 bases). The CDR3 runs to 15 residues. V lost 5 bases to trimming and J lost 4 bases, with 18 bases between them. CDR1 is SEHNR and CDR2 is FQNEAQ in the germline V gene (reference sequence). CDR3 coding DNA: TGTGCCAGCAGCCTCGGAGGGGCAGGGAGATACGAGCAGTACTTC. Its protein is CASSLGGAGRYEQYF.

The chain combines TRBV2 with TRBJ1-1; tentative D call: TRBD1 (6 bases). The CDR3 loop spans 14 amino acids. Deletions cut 4 bases from V and 10 bases from J, with 19 bases between. Germline V gives CDR1 SNHLY, CDR2 FYNNEI. CDR3 bases: TGTGCCAGCAGTGCCCGAGGGGGGCCGCTATTAGCTTTCTTT. Translation gives CASSARGGPLLAFF.

This clonotype came up a few times. The chain carries TRBV5-5 and TRBJ2-1; unclear D gene. V was clipped by 6 bases and J by 4 bases, with 8 bases between them. There are 12 residues in the CDR3. The germline CDR1 and CDR2 sequences are SGHKS and YYEKEE (reference sequence). CDR3 coding DNA: TGTGCCAGCACCCGGGCATACAATGAGCAGTTCTTC. Residues: CASTRAYNEQFF.

The table lists this clonotype with many counts. A junction end diverges from the germline sequence, so it may reflect a read error. The rearrangement uses TRBV4-1 and TRBJ1-2, with TRBD1 identical over 7 bases. From germline, CDR1 is MGHRA and CDR2 YSYEKL. The CDR3 length is 11 residues. DNA for the CDR3: TGTGCCAGCAGCCAGGGGGGTGGCTACACCTTC. Amino acids: CASSQGGGYTF.

The sample holds a few counts of this clonotype. The chain uses TRBV10-2 and TRBJ2-3; 7 positions agree with TRBD2. This CDR3 comprises 13 residues. CDR1 is WSHSY, CDR2 SAAADI, per germline. The trim removed 10 bases at V and 1 base at J, leaving 5 bases unmatched. The CDR3 protein is CATSAGGTDTQYF. The CDR3 region has the DNA TGCGCCACCTCGGCGGGGGGCACAGATACGCAGTATTTT.

This clonotype was detected many times. This chain connects TRBV7-9 to TRBJ1-2, with TRBD1 identical over 7 bases. Germline CDR1 and CDR2: SEHNR and FQNEAQ (reference sequence). The CDR3 extends over 18 amino acids. With 4 bases clipped from V and 1 base from J, the junction kept 15 bases outside the gene matches. CDR3 sequence reads: CASSSRDRAAQFNYGYTF. The CDR3 DNA follows: TGTGCCAGCAGCTCCCGGGACAGAGCCGCCCAATTTAACTATGGCTACACCTTC.

This clonotype has just a few counts. CDR3 in amino acids: CASSPRRRGPGNTIYF. The CDR3 bases are TGTGCCAGCAGTCCCCGGAGGAGAGGGCCTGGAAACACCATATATTTT. The chain uses TRBV27 and TRBJ1-3; no firm D call. V dropped 5 bases and J dropped 2 bases, with 16 bases sitting between them. CDR1 is MNHEY, CDR2 SMNVEV, per germline (reference sequence). The CDR3 is 16 amino acids.

A few counts support this clonotype. This chain uses TRBV12-5 with TRBJ1-3; D is perhaps TRBD1 (6 bases). Germline V gives CDR1 LGHNT, CDR2 FRNRAP. The CDR3 is 14 amino acids. With 4 bases removed from V and 5 bases from J, the gap between germline ends came to 12 bases. As DNA, the CDR3 is TGTGCTAGTGGTTCGCCGGGGGCCAGAAACACCATATATTTT. Amino acid sequence: CASGSPGARNTIYF. The full variable domain, completed using reference TRBV12-5 and TRBJ1-3, is DARVTQTPRHKVTEMGQEVTMRCQPILGHNTVFWYRQTMMQGLELLAYFRNRAPLDDSGMPKDRFSAEMPDATLATLKIQPSEPRDSAVYFCASGSPGARNTIYFGEGSWLTVV.

This clonotype was observed many times. V is TRBV7-9 and J is TRBJ2-3, with no clear D. The V end lost 4 bases, the J end lost 2 bases, and 19 bases lay between the germline ends. Germline V lookup: CDR1 SEHNR, CDR2 FQNEAQ (reference sequence). The CDR3 has 17 residues. The CDR3, as DNA: TGTGCCAGCAGCTCCGGGTATTCAGGTGGGAACACAGATACGCAGTATTTT. Translation gives CASSSGYSGGNTDTQYF.

This clonotype was detected ten times or more. Here the CDR3 reads CASSPLRAENTEAFF. CDR3 in DNA: TGTGCCAGCAGTCCGCTAAGGGCGGAGAACACTGAAGCTTTCTTT. The chain has TRBV12-3 or TRBV12-4 and TRBJ1-1; D is unclear. The CDR3 has 15 residues. Trimming removed 5 bases at V and 1 base at J, with 14 bases between.

The gene calls are TRBV19 and TRBJ1-4, with D possibly being TRBD1 (5 bases). The germline V and J ends were trimmed by 5 bases and 8 bases, with 12 bases remaining between them. This CDR3 has 13 amino acids. Germline CDR1 is LNHDA and CDR2 is SQIVND (reference sequence). The CDR3 region is CASSRQSGEKLFF. Written as DNA, the CDR3 is TGTGCCAGTAGTCGACAGAGTGGAGAAAAACTGTTTTTT.

In its sample, this clonotype was seen many times. The chain employs TRBV6-2 or TRBV6-3 and TRBJ2-7; 13 bases line up with TRBD2. Germline lookup yields CDR1 MNHEY and CDR2 SVGEGT. The CDR3 sequence is 18 residues long. Unmatched junction bases numbered 15, after V lost 6 bases and J lost 4 bases. CDR3 DNA: TGTGCCAGCAGAAGACTAGCGGGAGGCCGCGGAGATATGTACGAGCAGTACTTC. It codes for CASRRLAGGRGDMYEQYF.

This clonotype was observed many times. The chain links TRBV20-1 to TRBJ2-6, with TRBD2 matching 8 bases. With V trimmed by 6 bases and J by 0 bases, 10 bases remained unmatched. CDR3 length: 17 amino acids. CDR1 and CDR2 from the germline V gene are DFQATT and SNEGSKA (reference sequence). CDR3 loop: CSARGLAQPSGANVLTF. CDR3 sequence (DNA): TGCAGTGCCCGCGGACTAGCACAACCCTCTGGGGCCAACGTCCTGACTTTC.

The chain carries TRBV7-6 and TRBJ1-1; no firm D call. The CDR3 spans 13 residues. Looked up from germline, CDR1 is SGHVS and CDR2 is FNYEAQ. Trimming pared 5 bases from V and 5 bases from J, leaving 12 bases between. This chain's CDR3 is CASSGTVKTEAFF. The CDR3 bases are TGTGCCAGCAGCGGAACGGTTAAAACTGAAGCTTTCTTT.

This clonotype was seen a few times. CDR3 loop: CASSPSLGLAGVRAKNIQYF. The DNA for the CDR3 is TGTGCCAGCAGCCCCTCCCTGGGACTAGCGGGAGTACGAGCCAAAAACATTCAGTACTTC. The rearrangement uses TRBV27 and TRBJ2-4; 14 nucleotides match TRBD2. Germline-derived CDR1 and CDR2 are MNHEY and SMNVEV (reference sequence). The CDR3 consists of 20 residues. With V trimmed by 6 bases and J by 0 bases, 13 bases remained unmatched.

This clonotype occurred a few times. This chain connects TRBV5-6 to TRBJ1-1; 9 bases are shared with TRBD1. The germline gives CDR1 SGHDT, CDR2 YYEEEE. Unmatched junction bases numbered 8, after V lost 4 bases and J lost 4 bases. The CDR3 contains 15 residues. CDR3 region: CASSIPGQGITEAFF. The CDR3, as DNA: TGTGCCAGCAGCATACCGGGACAGGGTATCACTGAAGCTTTCTTT.

This clonotype came up many times. The V call is TRBV28, the J call TRBJ2-5; D is perhaps TRBD1 (5 bases). The CDR3 spans 12 residues. The V gene's germline CDR1 is MDHEN and CDR2 SYDVKM. The ends were cut back, 8 bases at V and 7 bases at J, with 14 bases in the middle. The CDR3 sequence is CASQSSGATQYF. CDR3 DNA sequence: TGTGCCAGCCAATCAAGTGGGGCGACCCAGTACTTC.

The sample holds a few counts of this clonotype. The rearrangement links TRBV10-3 to TRBJ1-1; D is undetermined. CDR1 and CDR2 (germline): ENHRY, SYGVKD. Trimming shortened V by 3 bases and J by 0 bases, and 14 bases separated the two germline ends. This CDR3 is built from 16 residues. Here the CDR3 reads CAISEEAAFMNTEAFF. For the CDR3, the DNA is TGTGCCATCAGTGAAGAGGCAGCTTTTATGAACACTGAAGCTTTCTTT.

Regarding this clonotype: A read error is possible here, since a much larger clone lies one base away. A read error is likely, as this CDR3 ends without the conserved phenylalanine or tryptophan. This chain links TRBV6-6 with TRBJ2-7; D gene ambiguous. The CDR3 runs 13 residues. V lost 5 bases to trimming and J lost 2 bases, with 10 bases between them. Germline CDR1 is MNHNY and CDR2 is SVGAGI (reference sequence). CDR3 sequence (DNA): TGTGCCAGCAGTCTAACCGCGACCTACGAGCAGTACTTA. Protein product: CASSLTATYEQYL.

On this clonotype itself: This clone may be a read error of a much larger clone one base away. The chain recombines TRBV6-5 with TRBJ2-7; D might be TRBD1 (5 bases). The CDR3 loop spans 14 amino acids. CDR1 is MNHEY, CDR2 SVGAGI, per germline. The CDR3 DNA follows: TGTGCCAGCAGTTATACCAGGGAAGCGTACGTGCAGTACTTC. It specifies CASSYTREAYVQYF.

The V and J genes are TRBV6-2 or TRBV6-3 and TRBJ2-7; D is uncertain. Germline V gives CDR1 MNHEY, CDR2 SVGEGT. Between the trimmed V and J ends, which lost 0 bases and 3 bases, there was a span of 12 bases. The CDR3 runs 15 residues. The CDR3: CASSYSGSRNYEQYF. The CDR3 DNA sequence: TGTGCCAGCAGTTACTCTGGGTCCCGCAACTACGAGCAGTACTTC.

This clonotype was seen repeatedly, ten times or more. CDR3 sequence (DNA): TGTGCCAGCAGCCCCCAGAGCTACGAGCAGTACTTC. It codes for CASSPQSYEQYF. The rearrangement links TRBV11-2 to TRBJ2-7; no reliable D call. The germline CDR1 and CDR2 sequences are SGHAT and FQNNGV. The V and J ends lost 5 bases and 3 bases respectively, with 8 bases between them. The CDR3 is 12 residues long.